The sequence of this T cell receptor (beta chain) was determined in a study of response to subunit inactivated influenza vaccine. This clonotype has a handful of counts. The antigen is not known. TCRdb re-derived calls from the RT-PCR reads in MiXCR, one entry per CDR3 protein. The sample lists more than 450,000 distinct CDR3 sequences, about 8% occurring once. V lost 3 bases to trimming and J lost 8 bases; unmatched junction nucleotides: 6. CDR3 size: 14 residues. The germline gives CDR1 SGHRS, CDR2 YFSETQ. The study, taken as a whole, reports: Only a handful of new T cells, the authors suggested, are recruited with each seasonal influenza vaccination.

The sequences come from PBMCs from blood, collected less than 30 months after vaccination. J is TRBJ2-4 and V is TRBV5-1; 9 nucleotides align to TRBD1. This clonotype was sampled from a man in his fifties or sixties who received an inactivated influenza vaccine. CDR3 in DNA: TGCGCCAGCAGCTCGGGACAGGGTTCCTACATTCAGTACTTC. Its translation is CASSSGQGSYIQYF.